The following is a T cell receptor beta chain sequence with its context. V shed 0 bases and J 6 bases; nucleotides not matched to a gene: 8. Germline CDR1 and CDR2: MGHRA and YSYEKL. CDR3 length equals 16 residues. This sample was taken from a study of blood T cell repertoires in COVID-19. Study at large: Material from acute and convalescent COVID-19 was sourced from the United States, Italy and Spain. In each case, the material was cDNA or gDNA derived from T cells, B-cell-depleted T cells, or PBMCs.

Original data processing: Amplification of reference gene primers provided the estimated nucleated cell counts. The table came from immunoSEQ multiplex PCR; TCRdb's copy has only in-frame clones and leaves some out. V, J and clone size reflect that table, while D and trimming were determined from the DNA. The table has about 140,000 clones, approximately 89% seen once. The TCR comes from a man between 60 and 75 years old with active or convalescent COVID-19. The sample was peripheral blood. The chain has TRBV4-1 and TRBJ2-5, with TRBD1 identical over 9 bases. This chain's CDR3 is CASSQDAGQGLQTQYF. The CDR3 DNA sequence: TGCGCCAGCAGCCAAGACGCGGGACAGGGACTTCAGACCCAGTACTTC.